This entry describes one T cell receptor beta chain. The sample holds one count of this clonotype. Its antigen is currently not known. No clone much larger than this one lies a single base away; base qualities are absent. A lone read gives weak evidence. V loses 0 bases of germline sequence and J loses 4 bases, and the interval between the two ends is 10 bases. The CDR3, cysteine through phenylalanine, is 15 amino acids long. CDR3 DNA only is kept here, 45 bases in frame from base 1. CDR1 and CDR2, looked up from the germline V gene, are MNHEY and SVGAGI. These data belong to a study of T cell repertoires in cytomegalovirus infection (dated 2019 in TCRdb). For the study in its entirety: The HLA type of each donor mattered for the analysis, because public TCR beta signatures pointed to carriage of CMV infection along with the matching HLA type. What the study reported, not specific to this receptor: In the ex vivo response, HLA-C-restricted CMV-specific TCR beta clonotypes were dominant, and in two of eight donors the single most frequent clonotype came from this HLA-C-restricted group. Cumulative frequency of public TCR beta family members discriminated carriers of CMV infection plus the relevant HLA type in this cohort and an independent roughly 330-donor cohort.

The instrument given in TCRdb is Illumina HiSeq 1500. TCRdb reran the public reads through fastp at Q25 and MiXCR, keeping productive beta chains. Each CDR3 protein gets just one entry, which takes the most common genes and DNA from the rows behind it. For this sample there are more than 150,000 distinct CDR3 sequences; roughly a sixth appear just once. Of the sample, 18% is held by the ten largest clones. The TCR sequence derives from a human donor in good health (CMV status not recorded). Some clones in this sample may be carry-over from other donors' samples. This sequence uses TRBV6-5 and TRBJ2-1, with the identity of the D gene unclear. Sequenced input: CD8+ T cells from PBMCs. The nucleotide sequence reads as follows: TGTGCCAGCAGTTACTCGACGGAAGCTTACAATGAGCAGTTCTTC. Its product reads: CASSYSTEAYNEQFF.